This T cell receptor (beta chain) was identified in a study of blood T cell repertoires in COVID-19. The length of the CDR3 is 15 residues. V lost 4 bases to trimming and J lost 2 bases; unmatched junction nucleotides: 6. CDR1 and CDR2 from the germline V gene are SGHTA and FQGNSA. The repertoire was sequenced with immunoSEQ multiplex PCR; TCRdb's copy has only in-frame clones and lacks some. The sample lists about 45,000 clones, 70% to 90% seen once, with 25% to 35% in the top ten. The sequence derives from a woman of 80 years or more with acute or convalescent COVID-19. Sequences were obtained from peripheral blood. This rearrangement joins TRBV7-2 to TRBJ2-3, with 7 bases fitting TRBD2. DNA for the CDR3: TGTGCCAGCAGCTCCGACCGGGGGGTCACAGATACGCAGTATTTT. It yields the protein CASSSDRGVTDTQYF.